Below, 19 T cell receptor beta chains from the same sample are listed, as sequenced in a study of T-cell reconstitution after alpha-beta-depleted transplantation in children. Preparation of the TCRbeta library used unique molecular identifiers. TCRdb ran MiXCR on the PCR reads and lists one entry per CDR3 protein. Altogether about 240,000 distinct CDR3 sequences are present, about 26% being singletons, with the ten largest covering roughly 2.6%. The specimen was PBMCs, collected before TCRalphabeta/CD19-depleted stem cell transplant. Receptor source: a girl aged 2-10 years with Fanconi anemia, due to receive a stem cell transplant.

This clonotype was observed at least ten times. This CDR3 reads CSARASQGSSYNEQFF. CDR3 sequence (DNA): TGCAGTGCTAGAGCCTCACAGGGGAGCTCCTACAATGAGCAGTTCTTC. The J gene is TRBJ2-1, the V gene TRBV20-1, with 7 positions matching TRBD1. This CDR3 comprises 16 residues. V lost 1 base and J lost 0; bases outside the gene matches: 6. Germline V gene lookup returns CDR1 DFQATT and CDR2 SNEGSKA (reference sequence).

This clonotype was found many times. The chain combines TRBV5-1 with TRBJ2-7; 10 bases are a match to TRBD1. J was trimmed by 5 bases and V by 0 bases; bases with no gene match: 5. This CDR3 is built from 15 residues. Per germline, CDR1 SGHRS and CDR2 YFSETQ. The CDR3 here is CASSLVGQGSDEQYF. The CDR3 DNA is TGCGCCAGCAGCTTGGTGGGACAGGGGAGCGACGAGCAGTACTTC.

V usage is TRBV24-1 and J usage is TRBJ1-1; no reliable D call. The CDR3 is 13 amino acids. Germline CDR1 KGHDR, CDR2 SFDVKD. Trimming took off 1 base at V and 1 base at J, with 3 bases between the two ends. In nucleotides, the CDR3 is TGTGCCACCAGTGATTTCAGGAACACTGAAGCTTTCTTT. Its translation is CATSDFRNTEAFF.

This clonotype was recorded many times. The J gene is TRBJ2-3, the V gene TRBV20-1; 8 positions agree with TRBD1. The CDR3 consists of 14 residues. The J segment lost 2 bases and the V segment lost 6 bases, leaving 7 bases of the junction unmatched. The V gene's germline CDR1 is DFQATT and CDR2 SNEGSKA (reference sequence). The CDR3 sequence: CSAEQGDDTDTQYF. As DNA, the CDR3 is TGCAGTGCCGAACAGGGGGACGACACAGATACGCAGTATTTT.

The rearrangement links TRBV5-1 to TRBJ2-7; the match to TRBD2 covers 8 bases. The CDR3 covers 15 residues. V shed 2 bases and J 0 bases; nucleotides not matched to a gene: 4. Looked up from germline, CDR1 is SGHRS and CDR2 is YFSETQ. Here the CDR3 reads CASSFLAGPSYEQYF. CDR3 in DNA: TGCGCCAGCAGCTTCTTAGCGGGGCCCTCCTACGAGCAGTACTTC.

This clonotype was seen repeatedly, ten times or more. The chain recombines TRBV12-3 or TRBV12-4 with TRBJ2-7; 11 positions match TRBD2. There are 14 residues in the CDR3. With 3 bases clipped from V and 9 bases from J, the junction kept 7 bases outside the gene matches. This chain's CDR3 is CASSFHSGGALQYF. CDR3 coding DNA: TGTGCCAGCAGTTTTCATAGCGGGGGGGCCCTGCAGTACTTC.

Comments on this clonotype: Given a much more abundant clone one base away, this may be a read error. V and J are TRBV9 and TRBJ2-7; 10 positions agree with TRBD2. CDR3 length equals 16 residues. The germline gives CDR1 SGDLS, CDR2 YYNGEE. J was trimmed by 6 bases and V by 3 bases; bases with no gene match: 12. CDR3 sequence (DNA): TGTGCCAGCAGCGCCGGACTAGCGGCGACCGTAGTCGAGCAGTACTTC. It codes for CASSAGLAATVVEQYF.

This sequence joins TRBV5-1 and TRBJ1-2; weak D call: TRBD1 (5 bases). The length of the CDR3 is 15 residues. Germline CDR1 and CDR2: SGHRS and YFSETQ. V gave up 0 bases and J gave up 5 bases, with 14 bases separating them. The CDR3 here is CASSLGAGTEYGYTF. The CDR3 nucleotides are TGCGCCAGCAGCTTGGGGGCAGGGACCGAGTATGGCTACACCTTC.

This clonotype has a handful of counts. The chain uses TRBV20-1 and TRBJ2-6; D is undetermined. Germline CDR1 is DFQATT and CDR2 is SNEGSKA (reference sequence). The CDR3 spans 14 residues. Between the trimmed V and J ends, which lost 5 bases and 0 bases, there was a span of 8 bases. The chain's CDR3 is CSAARFSGANVLTF. Written as DNA, the CDR3 is TGCAGTGCTGCCCGATTCTCTGGGGCCAACGTCCTGACTTTC.

A single count supports this clonotype. The chain recombines TRBV20-1 with TRBJ2-7; 13 bases agree with TRBD2. In germline, CDR1 is DFQATT, CDR2 SNEGSKA (reference sequence). V was clipped by 4 bases and J by 5 bases; unmatched bases: 8. This CDR3 has 15 amino acids. The CDR3 loop is CSAIPTSGRWDEQYF. The CDR3 region has the DNA TGCAGTGCTATACCGACTAGCGGGAGGTGGGACGAGCAGTACTTC.

This clonotype has at least ten counts. The rearrangement links TRBV5-1 to TRBJ2-7; D call uncertain. This CDR3 is built from 14 residues. Trimming pared 3 bases from V and 2 bases from J, leaving 12 bases between. CDR1 is SGHRS and CDR2 is YFSETQ in the germline V gene. Here the CDR3 reads CASSYGRVAYEQYF. CDR3 sequence (DNA): TGCGCCAGCAGCTATGGACGTGTGGCCTACGAGCAGTACTTC.

This chain connects TRBV3-1 to TRBJ2-7; D might be TRBD2 (5 bases). V was cut by 2 bases and J by 2 bases, with 7 bases left in between. Per germline, CDR1 LGHDT and CDR2 YNNKEL (reference sequence). This CDR3 has 13 residues. The chain's CDR3 is CASSQRGTYEQYF. DNA for the CDR3: TGTGCCAGCAGCCAACGGGGTACCTACGAGCAGTACTTC.

This clonotype occurred many times. V usage is TRBV7-7 and J usage is TRBJ2-3; D unclear. This CDR3 is 13 amino acids long. Trimming left V 3 bases short and J 3 bases short, with 7 bases between. Germline CDR1 is SSHAT and CDR2 is FNYEAQ (reference sequence). Here the CDR3 reads CASSFARTDTQYF. CDR3 DNA: TGTGCCAGCAGCTTTGCGAGGACAGATACGCAGTATTTT.

This clonotype was counted ten times or more. The rearrangement links TRBV29-1 to TRBJ2-1; 7 positions match TRBD2. The CDR3 is 13 residues long. The V gene end was trimmed by 5 bases and the J gene end by 7 bases; junction bases not matched to a gene: 8. Germline lookup yields CDR1 SQVTM and CDR2 ANQGSEA. The CDR3: CSVLREGRNEQFF. For the CDR3, the DNA is TGCAGCGTTCTAAGGGAGGGCCGAAATGAGCAGTTCTTC.

This CDR3 reads CASGLRHGDRGIETQYF. The CDR3 DNA reads as TGTGCTAGTGGTTTGCGGCACGGCGACAGGGGGATAGAGACCCAGTACTTC. The genes are TRBV12-5 and TRBJ2-5; 9 nucleotides agree with TRBD1. Germline V gene lookup returns CDR1 LGHNT and CDR2 FRNRAP. CDR3 size: 17 residues. J was trimmed by 4 bases and V by 2 bases; bases with no gene match: 11.

This clonotype was observed at least ten times. The chain employs TRBV7-6 and TRBJ2-1; a weak D match, TRBD2 (6 bases). Germline V gene data show CDR1 as SGHVS and CDR2 as FNYEAQ. The CDR3 is 13 residues long. V was clipped by 3 bases and J by 4 bases, with 7 bases between them. The CDR3 bases are TGTGCCAGCAGCTTGCTAGCGTACAATGAGCAGTTCTTC. It specifies CASSLLAYNEQFF.

The chain is built from TRBV5-1 and TRBJ2-7, with D perhaps TRBD1 (6 bases). The CDR3 is made up of 15 amino acids. Germline CDR1 and CDR2: SGHRS and YFSETQ. The V and J ends lost 1 base and 6 bases respectively, with 17 bases between them. In DNA form, the CDR3 reads TGCGCCAGCAGCTTGTCAGGGGCGTCGATGGGCGAGCAGTACTTC. Its translation is CASSLSGASMGEQYF. The full variable domain, rest sourced from reference TRBV5-1 and TRBJ2-7, is KAGVTQTPRYLIKTRGQQVTLSCSPISGHRSVSWYQQTPGQGLQFLFEYFSETQRNKGNFPGRFSGRQFSNSRSEMNVSTLELGDSALYLCASSLSGASMGEQYFGPGTRLTVT.

This clonotype was seen more than once but under ten times. The chain uses TRBV6-6 and TRBJ2-7, with 7 bases fitting TRBD1. The CDR3 has 12 amino acids. The germline V gene has CDR1 MNHNY and CDR2 SVGAGI (reference sequence). V gave up 6 bases and J gave up 6 bases; unmatched junction bases: 5. CDR3 bases: TGTGCCAGCAGCGATACAGGGGTCGAGCAGTACTTC. This translates into CASSDTGVEQYF.

This chain connects TRBV6-1 to TRBJ2-4, with 8 bases fitting TRBD2. This CDR3 is built from 18 residues. From germline, CDR1 is MNHNS and CDR2 SASEGT. With 6 bases clipped from V and 2 bases from J, the junction kept 15 bases outside the gene matches. Written as DNA, the CDR3 is TGTGCCAGCAGACAAAGACCCCAGCGGGAGTTTTCCAAAAACATTCAGTACTTC. Translated: CASRQRPQREFSKNIQYF.